This T cell receptor beta chain was recorded in a study of CXCR3-negative and CXCR3-positive naive CD8 T cells. The V gene's germline CDR1 is LNHNV and CDR2 YYDKDF (reference sequence). CDR3 length equals 15 residues. UMI-tagged TRB cDNA libraries were built via 5' RACE. One entry per CDR3 protein, without DNA, is what TCRdb gives after re-calling the 5' RACE reads. The sample holds tens of thousands of distinct CDR3 sequences. General study results and limits: CXCR3-expressing naive cells carried TRB CDR3s more hydrophobic than those of CXCR3-negative naive cells. Researchers report CXCR3 expression partially decreased after cryopreservation, with fresh PBMCs used in most assays. TRBV-TRBJ usage was alike in naive CXCR3-negative and CXCR3-positive cells but differed in memory cells. Memory CD8+ cells showed much lower diversity, while both naive subsets displayed comparably high diversity.

Concerning this clonotype: The antigen remains undetermined.

The rearrangement uses TRBV15 and TRBJ1-5. Sequences were obtained from naive CXCR3- CD8+ T cells from blood. Subset reported: CD45RO-CCR7+CD27+CD95- naive CD8+ T cells lacking CXCR3 (TNR3-). The TCR comes from a human donor in good health. Some clones in this sample may be carry-over from other donors' samples. CDR3 region: CATSRDSGMAQPQHF.